This TCR beta chain comes out of a study of cytomegalovirus exposure and HLA in healthy donors. This CDR3 is 14 amino acids long. The V end lost 6 bases, the J end lost 8 bases, and 14 bases lay between the germline ends. Germline assignment: CDR1 MNHEY and CDR2 SMNVEV (reference sequence). 13 Jbeta primers and 60 Vbeta primers were used for the PCR. Profiled with immunoSEQ multiplex PCR; TCRdb holds only in-frame clones, not every one. This sample has 120,000 or so clones, with 80% found just once. The receptor comes from a young man in good health and CMV-seropositive. Sequenced input: PBMCs. The J gene is TRBJ1-6, the V gene TRBV27, with D perhaps matching TRBD1 (6 bases). CDR3 DNA sequence: TGTGCCAGCAGGAATCGGGGGGCTTATTCACCCCTCCACTTT. This sequence encodes CASRNRGAYSPLHF.